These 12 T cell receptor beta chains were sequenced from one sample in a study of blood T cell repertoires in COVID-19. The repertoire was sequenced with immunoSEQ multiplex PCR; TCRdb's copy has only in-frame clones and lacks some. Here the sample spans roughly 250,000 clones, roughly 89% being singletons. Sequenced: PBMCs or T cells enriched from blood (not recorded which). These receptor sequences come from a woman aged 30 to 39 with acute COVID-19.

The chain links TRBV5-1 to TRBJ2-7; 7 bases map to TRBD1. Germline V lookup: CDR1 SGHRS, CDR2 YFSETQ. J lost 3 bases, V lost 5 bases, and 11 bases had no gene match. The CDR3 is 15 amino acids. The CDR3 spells CASRPPGQRSYEQYF. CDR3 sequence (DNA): TGCGCCAGCAGACCCCCGGGACAGCGCAGCTACGAGCAGTACTTC.

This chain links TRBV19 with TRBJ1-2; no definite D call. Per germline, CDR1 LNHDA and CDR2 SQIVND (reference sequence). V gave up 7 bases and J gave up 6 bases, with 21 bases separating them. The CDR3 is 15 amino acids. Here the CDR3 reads CASTVVARLFNGYTF. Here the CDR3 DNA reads TGTGCCAGTACGGTTGTCGCGCGGTTGTTTAATGGCTACACCTTC.

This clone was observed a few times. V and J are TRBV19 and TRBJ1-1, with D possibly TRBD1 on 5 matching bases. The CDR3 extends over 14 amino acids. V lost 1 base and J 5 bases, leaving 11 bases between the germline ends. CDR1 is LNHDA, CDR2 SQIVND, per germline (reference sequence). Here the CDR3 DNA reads TGTGCCAGTAGTATAGGTAGGGGAGGGACTGAAGCTTTCTTT. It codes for CASSIGRGGTEAFF.

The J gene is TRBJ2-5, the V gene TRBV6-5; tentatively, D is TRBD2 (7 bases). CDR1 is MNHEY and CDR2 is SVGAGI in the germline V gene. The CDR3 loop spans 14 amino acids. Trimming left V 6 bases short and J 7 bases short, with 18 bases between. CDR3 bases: TGTGCCAGCAGCCTCGGAGGGGGGGATAGGACCCAGTACTTC. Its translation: CASSLGGGDRTQYF.

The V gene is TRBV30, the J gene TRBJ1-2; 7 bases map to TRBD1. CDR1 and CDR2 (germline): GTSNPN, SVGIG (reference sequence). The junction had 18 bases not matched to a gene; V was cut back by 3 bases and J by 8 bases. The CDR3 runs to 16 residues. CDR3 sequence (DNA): TGTGCCTGGAGGTCCGGCAGGGGGTTAGGCTCTAGGGGCTACACCTTC. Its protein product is CAWRSGRGLGSRGYTF.

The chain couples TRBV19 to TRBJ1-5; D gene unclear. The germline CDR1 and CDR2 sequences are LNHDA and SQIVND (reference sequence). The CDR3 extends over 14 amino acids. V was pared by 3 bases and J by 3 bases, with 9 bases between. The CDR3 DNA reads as TGTGCCAGTAGTATCTGGGCCCTCAATCAGCCCCAGCATTTT. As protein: CASSIWALNQPQHF.

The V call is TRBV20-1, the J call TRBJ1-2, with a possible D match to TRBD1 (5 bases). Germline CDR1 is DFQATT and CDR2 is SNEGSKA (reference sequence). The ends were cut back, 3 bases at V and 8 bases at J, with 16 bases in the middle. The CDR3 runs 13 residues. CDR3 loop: CSASYQGKKGYTF. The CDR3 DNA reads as TGCAGTGCTAGTTATCAGGGAAAGAAAGGCTACACCTTC.

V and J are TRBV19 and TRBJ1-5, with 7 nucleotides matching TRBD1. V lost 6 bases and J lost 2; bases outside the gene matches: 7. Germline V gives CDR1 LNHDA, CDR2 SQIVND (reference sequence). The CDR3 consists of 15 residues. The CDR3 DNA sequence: TGTGCCAGTAGGCCCGGGACAGTGGGCAATCAGCCCCAGCATTTT. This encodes CASRPGTVGNQPQHF.

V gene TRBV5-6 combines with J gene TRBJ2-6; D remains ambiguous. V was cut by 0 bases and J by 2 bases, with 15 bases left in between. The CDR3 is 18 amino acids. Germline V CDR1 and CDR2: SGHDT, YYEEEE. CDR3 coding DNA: TGTGCCAGCAGCTTGGACTATCTTTATTCTGCTGGGGCCAACGTCCTGACTTTC. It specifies CASSLDYLYSAGANVLTF.

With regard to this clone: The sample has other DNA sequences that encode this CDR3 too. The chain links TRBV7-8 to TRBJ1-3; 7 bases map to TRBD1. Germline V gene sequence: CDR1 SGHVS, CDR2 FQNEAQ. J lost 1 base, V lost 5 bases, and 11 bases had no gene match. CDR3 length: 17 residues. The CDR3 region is CASSLWTGASSGNTIYF. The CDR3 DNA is TGTGCCAGCAGCCTATGGACAGGTGCCTCTTCTGGAAACACCATATATTTT.

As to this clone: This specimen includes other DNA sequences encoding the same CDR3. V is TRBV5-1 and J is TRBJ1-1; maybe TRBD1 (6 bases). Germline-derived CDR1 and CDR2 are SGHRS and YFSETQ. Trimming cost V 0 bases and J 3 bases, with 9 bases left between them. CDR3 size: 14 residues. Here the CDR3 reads CASSLGRGDTEAFF. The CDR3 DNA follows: TGCGCCAGCAGCTTGGGCAGGGGTGACACTGAAGCTTTCTTT.

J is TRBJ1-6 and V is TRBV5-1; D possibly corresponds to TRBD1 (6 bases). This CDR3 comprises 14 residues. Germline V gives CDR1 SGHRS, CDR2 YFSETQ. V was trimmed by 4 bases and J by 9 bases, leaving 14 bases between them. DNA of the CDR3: TGCGCCAGCAGCGCGGACAGTGGAGGTTCACCCCTCCACTTT. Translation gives CASSADSGGSPLHF.